The entry that follows covers one T cell receptor beta chain sequence. Its antigen is not known. The sample belongs to a study of molecular identifiers for immune sequencing clone quantification. As for the study in general: Naive CD8 RNA (roughly 18,000 or 92,000 cells) was divided into five aliquots, with four sequenced. Study outcomes and limitations: Clone sizes could be underestimated for highly expanded clones when identical TCR molecules share a barcode. For effector cells, clones above 20 RNA copies held over 98% of molecules; for naive cells, under 1%.

TCRdb reanalysed the PCR reads using MiXCR and keeps one entry per CDR3 protein. Of about 640,000 distinct CDR3 sequences in the sample, just under 20% were seen once. This receptor was obtained from a human donor in good health. Some libraries in this study had Jurkat cell RNA spiked in. Material for sequencing was naive CD8+ T cells from blood, with Jurkat cell RNA spiked in. Specified subset: FACS-sorted CD8+CD4-CCR7+CD45RA+ naive T cells.

This CDR3 reads CASNALGYAETQYF. As DNA, the CDR3 is TGCGCCAGCAATGCCCTAGGGTACGCAGAGACCCAGTACTTC. The V gene is TRBV4-3, the J gene TRBJ2-5; the D is unclear. V lost 7 bases, J lost 4 bases, and 16 bases lay in between. The CDR3 loop spans 14 amino acids. CDR1 and CDR2 from the germline V gene are LGHNA and YSLEER.